Below, 8 T cell receptor beta chains from the same sample are listed, as sequenced in a study of metastatic and nonmetastatic thyroid tumors. Thyroid surgery was preceded by no treatment in any patient. TCRdb re-called clones via MiXCR from the PCR reads. The sample gives 40,000 or so clones, less than 20% of which show up once; more than 9% is in the top ten. What was sequenced was tumor tissue. These receptor sequences come from a female donor with papillary thyroid cancer or a benign thyroid nodule (not recorded which). Some clones in this sample may be carry-over from other donors' samples.

The sample holds many counts of this clone. The chain links TRBV2 to TRBJ1-1, with D possibly being TRBD1 (5 bases). V lost 4 bases and J 5 bases, leaving 11 bases between the germline ends. The V gene's germline CDR1 is SNHLY and CDR2 FYNNEI. The CDR3 has 13 residues. The DNA for the CDR3 is TGTGCCAGCAGTGTCGAATGGGGGACTGAAGCTTTCTTT. This translates into CASSVEWGTEAFF.

Only a few counts were recorded for this clone. Just one base apart from a much larger clone, this may be a read error. The chain is built from TRBV29-1 and TRBJ1-1; no clear D. CDR1 is SQVTM, CDR2 ANQGSEA, per germline. The CDR3 sequence is 9 residues long. The CDR3 sequence is CGVVEPAFF. CDR3 bases: TGCGGCGTTGTCGAACCGGCTTTCTTT.

This clone appeared once. The chain joins TRBV7-2 to TRBJ2-7, with 8 bases identical to TRBD2. V lost 7 bases to trimming and J lost 10 bases; unmatched junction nucleotides: 18. Looked up from germline, CDR1 is SGHTA and CDR2 is FQGNSA. The CDR3 is made up of 15 amino acids. The CDR3 DNA reads as TGTGCCAGCATTGTCCTTCCGGGAGGGGCCTATGATCAGTACTTC. The encoded protein is CASIVLPGGAYDQYF.

The chain recombines TRBV9 with TRBJ2-2; no clear D. V shed 6 bases and J shed 7 bases, with 10 bases lying between them. Germline CDR1 is SGDLS and CDR2 is YYNGEE. The CDR3 totals 12 residues. The CDR3 DNA reads TGTGCCAGCACGCTAAGTCACGGGGAGCTGTTTTTT. It encodes CASTLSHGELFF.

In regard to this clone: One end of the junction varies from germline; a read error may be responsible. The rearrangement uses TRBV10-3 and TRBJ1-2; D ambiguous. The CDR3 extends over 15 amino acids. The V gene's germline CDR1 is ENHRY and CDR2 SYGVKD. The CDR3: CSISESGDTLRGYTF. The DNA for the CDR3 is TGTTCCATCAGTGAGTCTGGTGACACCCTTCGGGGCTACACCTTC.

Ten or more counts support this clone. The chain has TRBV19 and TRBJ2-3, with D maybe TRBD1 (6 bases). With 3 bases removed from V and 1 base from J, the gap between germline ends came to 14 bases. From germline, CDR1 is LNHDA and CDR2 SQIVND (reference sequence). The CDR3 has 16 amino acids. The CDR3 nucleotides are TGTGCCAGTAGTATCTCTGGGGCAGGGGGCACAGATACGCAGTATTTT. Protein: CASSISGAGGTDTQYF.

The chain links TRBV20-1 to TRBJ2-7, with D tentatively TRBD1 (5 bases). The CDR3 spans 14 residues. Trimming took 4 bases from V and 3 from J, leaving 16 bases between them. Germline loops: CDR1 DFQATT, CDR2 SNEGSKA (reference sequence). CDR3 in amino acids: CSAKGLGRVYEQYF. The DNA of the CDR3 is TGCAGTGCTAAGGGGTTGGGCAGGGTCTACGAGCAGTACTTC.

This clone was found many times. CDR3 in DNA: TGTGCCAGCAGTCCCTTCCCGGTTTCGATTGGCACTGAAGCTTTCTTT. Amino acids: CASSPFPVSIGTEAFF. This rearrangement joins TRBV27 to TRBJ1-1; D is unresolved. CDR1 is MNHEY, CDR2 SMNVEV, per germline (reference sequence). CDR3 length equals 16 residues. The ends were cut back, 5 bases at V and 4 bases at J, with 20 bases in the middle.